This T cell receptor beta chain was sequenced for a study of blood T cell repertoires in COVID-19 (TCRdb year 2020). With respect to the entire study: Samples from collaborators originated in the United States, Italy and Spain and spanned both the acute and convalescent phases of COVID-19. The material from the prospective study consisted of cDNA or gDNA derived from T cells, B-cell-depleted T cells, or PBMCs. Subjects who had been exposed to COVID-19, were actively infected with it, or had recovered from it provided the deeply sampled blood TCRbeta repertoires that made up the dataset. The repertoires were released in a freely available public database intended as a resource for research on the immune response to SARS-CoV-2. The samples were drawn from two sources: the first 160 participants of the ongoing ImmuneRACE study, and over 950 subjects contributed by 6 global collaborators. Sample metadata almost always included a de-identified subject ID, COVID-19 status, age in years and sex. Where available, HLA class I and class II types were taken from metadata supplied by the sample provider and were not determined by assay-based typing.

Notes on this clone: Its target antigen remains unknown. There are no base qualities to consult, and no much larger clone falls within one base.

The investigation overall reported the following: Clinical and demographic metadata were provided uncurated, with the amount varying by source and participant.

The collaborating institutions used their own protocols to collect whole blood in K2EDTA tubes. For TCRbeta analysis, collaborators shipped samples as frozen whole blood, isolated PBMCs, or DNA extracted from either of those sample types. V is reduced by 7 bases and J by 4 bases, leaving a spacing of 11 bases between them. The CDR3, from cysteine to phenylalanine, totals 14 residues. Kept here is only the CDR3 DNA, which spans 42 bases and is read in frame from base 1. For CDR1 and CDR2, the germline V gene (reference sequence) lists LNHDA and SQIVND. TCRbeta CDR3 regions were amplified from genomic DNA using the immunoSEQ Assay, a bias-controlled multiplex PCR. The authors processed their data as follows. Within the assay, amplification of reference gene primers was used to estimate how many nucleated cells each sample contained. To quantify the absolute abundance of each unique TCRbeta CDR3 rearrangement, sequence reads were collapsed and filtered. For each sample, productive Simpson clonality was calculated as the square root of Simpson's diversity index over productive rearrangements. The source is immuneACCESS, and TCRdb retained only in-frame sequences with V and J called. Part of the clones is not carried over; for the studies checked, unresolved V genes explain less than half of this, and the remainder is unexplained. The DNA gave D and trimming, while V, J and clone size come from that table. The sample contains more than 70,000 clones, about 90% of them found a single time. Together, the top ten hold roughly 5% of the sample.

Sequenced: peripheral blood. The chain was built from TRBV19 and TRBJ1-6, with the D gene not confidently named. This clonotype was sampled from a middle-aged man with active COVID-19. The bases are TGTGCCAGTACAAGGAGGACTTATAATTCACCCCTCCACTTT. The resulting protein is CASTRRTYNSPLHF.